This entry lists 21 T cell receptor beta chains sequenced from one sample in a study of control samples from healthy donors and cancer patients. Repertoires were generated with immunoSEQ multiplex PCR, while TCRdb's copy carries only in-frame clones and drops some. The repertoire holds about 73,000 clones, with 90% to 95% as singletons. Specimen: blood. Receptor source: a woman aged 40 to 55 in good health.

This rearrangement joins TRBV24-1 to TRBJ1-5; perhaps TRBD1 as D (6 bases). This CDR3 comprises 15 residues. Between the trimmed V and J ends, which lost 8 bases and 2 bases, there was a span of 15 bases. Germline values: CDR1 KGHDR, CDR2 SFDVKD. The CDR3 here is CATNFKRGGNQPQHF. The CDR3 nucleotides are TGTGCCACCAATTTCAAAAGGGGGGGCAATCAGCCCCAGCATTTT.

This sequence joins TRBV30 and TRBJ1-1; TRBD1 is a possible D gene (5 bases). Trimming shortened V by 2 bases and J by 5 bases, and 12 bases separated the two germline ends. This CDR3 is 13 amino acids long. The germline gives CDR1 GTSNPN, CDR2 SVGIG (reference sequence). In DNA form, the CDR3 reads TGTGCCTGGAGTCGTGGGGGGAGAACTGAAGCTTTCTTT. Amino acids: CAWSRGGRTEAFF.

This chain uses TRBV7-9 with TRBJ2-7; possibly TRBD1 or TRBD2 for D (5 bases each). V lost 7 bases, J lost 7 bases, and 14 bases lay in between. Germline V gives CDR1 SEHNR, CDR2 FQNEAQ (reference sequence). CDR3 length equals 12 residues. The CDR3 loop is CASNPSGREQYF. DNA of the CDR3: TGTGCCAGCAACCCTTCGGGGCGAGAGCAGTACTTC.

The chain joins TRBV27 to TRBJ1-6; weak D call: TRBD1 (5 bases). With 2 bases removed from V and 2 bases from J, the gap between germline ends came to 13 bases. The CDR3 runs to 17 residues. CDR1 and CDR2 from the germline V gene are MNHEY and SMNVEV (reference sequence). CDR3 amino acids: CASSLRVGEAYNSPLHF. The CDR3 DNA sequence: TGTGCCAGCAGTTTAAGGGTAGGGGAGGCCTATAATTCACCCCTCCACTTT.

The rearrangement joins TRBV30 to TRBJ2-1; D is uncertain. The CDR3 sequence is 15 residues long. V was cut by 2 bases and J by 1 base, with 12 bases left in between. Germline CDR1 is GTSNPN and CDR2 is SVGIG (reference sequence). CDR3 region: CAWSPLGPSYNEQFF. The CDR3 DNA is TGTGCCTGGAGTCCCCTAGGCCCATCCTACAATGAGCAGTTCTTC.

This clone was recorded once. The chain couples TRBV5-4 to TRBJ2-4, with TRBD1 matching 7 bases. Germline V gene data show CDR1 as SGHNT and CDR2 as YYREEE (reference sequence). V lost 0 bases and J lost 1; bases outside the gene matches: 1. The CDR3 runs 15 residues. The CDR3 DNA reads TGTGCCAGCAGCTTGGCGGACAGGGCCAAAAACATTCAGTACTTC. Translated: CASSLADRAKNIQYF. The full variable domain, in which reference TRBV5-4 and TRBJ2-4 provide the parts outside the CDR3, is ETGVTQSPTHLIKTRGQQVTLRCSSQSGHNTVSWYQQALGQGPQFIFQYYREEENGRGNFPPRFSGLQFPNYSSELNVNALELDDSALYLCASSLADRAKNIQYFGAGTRLSVL.

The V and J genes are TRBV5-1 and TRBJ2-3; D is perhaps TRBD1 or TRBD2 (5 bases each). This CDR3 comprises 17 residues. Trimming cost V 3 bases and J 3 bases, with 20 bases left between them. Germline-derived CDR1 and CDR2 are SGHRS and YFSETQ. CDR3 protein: CASSWRRGTAPTDTQYF. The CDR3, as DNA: TGCGCCAGCAGCTGGAGGCGTGGGACGGCACCAACAGATACGCAGTATTTT.

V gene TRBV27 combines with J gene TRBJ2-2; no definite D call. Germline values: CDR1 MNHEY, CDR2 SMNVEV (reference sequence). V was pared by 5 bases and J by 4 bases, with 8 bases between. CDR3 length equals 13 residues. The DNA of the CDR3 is TGTGCCAGCAGTCTGGGTATCACCGGGGAGCTGTTTTTT. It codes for CASSLGITGELFF.

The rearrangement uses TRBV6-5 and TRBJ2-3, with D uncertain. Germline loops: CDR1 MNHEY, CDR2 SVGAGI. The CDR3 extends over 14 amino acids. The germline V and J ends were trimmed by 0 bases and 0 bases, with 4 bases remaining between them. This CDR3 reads CASSYSYSTDTQYF. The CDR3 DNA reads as TGTGCCAGCAGTTACTCGTACAGCACAGATACGCAGTATTTT.

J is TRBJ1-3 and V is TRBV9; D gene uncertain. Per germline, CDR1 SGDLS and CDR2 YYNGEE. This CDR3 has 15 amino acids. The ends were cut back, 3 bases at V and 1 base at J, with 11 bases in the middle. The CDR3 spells CASSESRTSGNTIYF. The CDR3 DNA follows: TGTGCCAGCAGCGAATCGAGAACTTCTGGAAACACCATATATTTT.

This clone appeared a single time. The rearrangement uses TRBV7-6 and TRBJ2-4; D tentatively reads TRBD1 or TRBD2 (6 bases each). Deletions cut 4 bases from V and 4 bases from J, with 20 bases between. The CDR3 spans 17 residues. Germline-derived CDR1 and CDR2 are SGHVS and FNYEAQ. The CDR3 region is CASSSRGLRVGKNIQYF. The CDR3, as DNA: TGTGCCAGCAGCTCCCGGGGGCTCCGAGTGGGGAAAAACATTCAGTACTTC.

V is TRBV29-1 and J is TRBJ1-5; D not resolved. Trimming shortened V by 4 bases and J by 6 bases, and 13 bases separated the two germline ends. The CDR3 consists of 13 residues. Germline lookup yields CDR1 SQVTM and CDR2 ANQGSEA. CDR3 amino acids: CSVAMDLSQPQHF. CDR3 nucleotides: TGCAGCGTTGCTATGGATTTGAGTCAGCCCCAGCATTTT.

The CDR3 nucleotides are TGTGCCAGCAGCCCCGGGACTAGCGGGAGAAGGGTTTCCTACGAGCAGTACTTC. Its translation is CASSPGTSGRRVSYEQYF. The J gene is TRBJ2-7, the V gene TRBV9; TRBD2 matches 14 bases. This CDR3 has 18 residues. V dropped 4 bases and J dropped 1; count of bases not matched to a gene: 10. Germline CDR1 reads SGDLS; CDR2 reads YYNGEE.

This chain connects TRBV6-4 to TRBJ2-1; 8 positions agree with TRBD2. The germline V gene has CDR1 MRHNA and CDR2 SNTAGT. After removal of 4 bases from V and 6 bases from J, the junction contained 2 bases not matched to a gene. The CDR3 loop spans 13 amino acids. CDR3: CASSAGTSNEQFF. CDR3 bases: TGTGCCAGCAGTGCCGGGACTAGCAATGAGCAGTTCTTC.

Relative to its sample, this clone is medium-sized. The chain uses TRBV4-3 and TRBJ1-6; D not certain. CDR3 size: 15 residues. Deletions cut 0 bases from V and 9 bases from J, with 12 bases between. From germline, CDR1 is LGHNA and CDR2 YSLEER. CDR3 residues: CASSQDSSIGSPLHF. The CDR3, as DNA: TGCGCCAGCAGCCAAGATAGTTCAATTGGTTCACCCCTCCACTTT.

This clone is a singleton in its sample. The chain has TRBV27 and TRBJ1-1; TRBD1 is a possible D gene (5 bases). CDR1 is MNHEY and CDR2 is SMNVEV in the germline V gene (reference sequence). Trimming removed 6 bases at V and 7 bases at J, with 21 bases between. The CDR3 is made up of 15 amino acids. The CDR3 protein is CASSPAAGGGNEAFF. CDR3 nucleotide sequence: TGTGCCAGCAGCCCGGCCGCCGGGGGAGGAAATGAAGCTTTCTTT.

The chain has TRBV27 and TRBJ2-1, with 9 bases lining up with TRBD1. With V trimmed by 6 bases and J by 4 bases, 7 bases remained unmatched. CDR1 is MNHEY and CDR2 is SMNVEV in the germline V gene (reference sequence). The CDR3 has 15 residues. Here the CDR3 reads CASSFGTGTYNEQFF. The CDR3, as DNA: TGTGCCAGCAGCTTCGGGACAGGGACTTACAATGAGCAGTTCTTC.

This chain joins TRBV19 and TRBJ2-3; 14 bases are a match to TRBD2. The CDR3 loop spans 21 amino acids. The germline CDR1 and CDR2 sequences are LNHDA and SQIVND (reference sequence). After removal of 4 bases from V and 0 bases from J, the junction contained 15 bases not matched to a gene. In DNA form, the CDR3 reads TGTGCCAGTAGTACGAGGACTAGCGGGGGGATTCTAAAATCTAGCACAGATACGCAGTATTTT. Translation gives CASSTRTSGGILKSSTDTQYF.

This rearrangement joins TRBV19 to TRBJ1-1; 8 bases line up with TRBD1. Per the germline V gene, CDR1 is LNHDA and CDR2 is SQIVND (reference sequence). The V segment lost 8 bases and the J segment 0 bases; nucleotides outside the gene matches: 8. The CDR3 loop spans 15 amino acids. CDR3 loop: CASSLGTGLNTEAFF. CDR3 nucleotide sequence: TGTGCCAGTTCGCTTGGGACAGGCCTGAACACTGAAGCTTTCTTT.

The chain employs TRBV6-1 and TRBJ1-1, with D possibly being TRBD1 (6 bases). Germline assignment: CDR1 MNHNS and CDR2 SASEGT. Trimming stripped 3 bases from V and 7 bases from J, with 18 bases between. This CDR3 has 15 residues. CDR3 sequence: CASSDRGPFGNEAFF. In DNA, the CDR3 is TGTGCCAGCAGTGACAGGGGTCCTTTTGGTAATGAAGCTTTCTTT.

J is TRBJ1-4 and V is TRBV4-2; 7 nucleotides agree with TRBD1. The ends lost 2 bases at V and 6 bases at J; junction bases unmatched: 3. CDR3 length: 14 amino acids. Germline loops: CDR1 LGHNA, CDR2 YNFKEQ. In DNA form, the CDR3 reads TGTGCCAGCAGCCAAAGGGGGCGGGATGAAAAACTGTTTTTT. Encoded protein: CASSQRGRDEKLFF.